Below, 28 T cell receptor beta chains from the same sample are listed, as sequenced in a study of blood T cell repertoires in COVID-19 (dated by TCRdb to the early 2020s). The library was made by the immunoSEQ multiplex PCR assay. TCRdb limited this immuneACCESS table to in-frame rearrangements with V and J called. A share of clones is missing; checked studies link under half to unresolved V genes, and the rest is unexplained. Across this sample there are 150,000 to 200,000 clones, with roughly 88% seen only once. About 7% of the sample is in the top ten clones. Input material: peripheral blood. The source of these receptors is a woman aged 40 to 49 with COVID-19, enrolled during active disease.

This chain connects TRBV24-1 to TRBJ2-1; 9 positions agree with TRBD1. Trimming took 7 bases from V and 3 from J; bases not matched to a gene: 3. This CDR3 comprises 14 residues. Per germline, CDR1 KGHDR and CDR2 SFDVKD. CDR3 amino acids: CATRRTGDYNEQFF. The CDR3 DNA follows: TGTGCCACCAGACGGACAGGGGACTACAATGAGCAGTTCTTC.

This clone was counted a few times. The chain is built from TRBV18 and TRBJ2-1; 7 bases are a match to TRBD2. With V trimmed by 8 bases and J by 4 bases, 5 bases remained unmatched. Germline lookup yields CDR1 KGHSH and CDR2 LQKENI. The CDR3 covers 13 residues. The CDR3 nucleotides are TGTGCCAGCACGCGGACTAGATACAATGAGCAGTTCTTC. Translating it yields CASTRTRYNEQFF.

The chain is built from TRBV7-2 and TRBJ1-2; D not resolved. Trimming shortened V by 1 base and J by 4 bases, and 16 bases separated the two germline ends. CDR3 length: 16 amino acids. Per germline, CDR1 SGHTA and CDR2 FQGNSA. The CDR3 loop is CASSLESAGLIYGYTF. CDR3 sequence (DNA): TGTGCCAGCAGCTTAGAGTCCGCGGGGTTAATCTATGGCTACACCTTC.

The genes are TRBV24-1 and TRBJ1-2; D possibly corresponds to TRBD1 (5 bases). The CDR3 consists of 15 residues. CDR1 and CDR2 from the germline V gene are KGHDR and SFDVKD. V was clipped by 4 bases and J by 8 bases, with 19 bases between them. The CDR3 sequence: CATSDPKGWARGYTF. The CDR3 DNA reads as TGTGCCACCAGTGACCCGAAGGGGTGGGCGAGAGGCTACACCTTC.

This chain links TRBV10-2 with TRBJ2-1, with 16 bases identical to TRBD2. V lost 5 bases to trimming and J lost 10 bases; unmatched junction nucleotides: 5. The length of the CDR3 is 15 residues. Germline lookup yields CDR1 WSHSY and CDR2 SAAADI. The CDR3 DNA follows: TGCGCCAGCAGTCCGGGACTAGCGGGAGGGTTAGAGCAGTTCTTC. Amino acids: CASSPGLAGGLEQFF.

This clone has only one observation. The V and J genes are TRBV29-1 and TRBJ1-1, with TRBD1 identical over 9 bases. This CDR3 spans 14 amino acids. CDR1 and CDR2 (germline): SQVTM, ANQGSEA. Trimming at V came to 3 bases and at J to 5 bases, leaving 7 bases not matched to a gene. The CDR3 region is CSVDRLGQGTEAFF. As DNA, the CDR3 is TGCAGCGTTGACAGATTGGGACAGGGAACTGAAGCTTTCTTT.

The rearrangement links TRBV6-5 to TRBJ1-1; the D is unclear. V was cut by 4 bases and J by 2 bases, with 5 bases left in between. CDR3 length equals 12 residues. CDR1 is MNHEY, CDR2 SVGAGI, per germline. The CDR3 reads CASSFTNTEAFF. The CDR3 nucleotides are TGTGCCAGCAGTTTCACTAACACTGAAGCTTTCTTT.

V gene TRBV19 combines with J gene TRBJ1-1; TRBD1 is a possible D gene (5 bases). CDR1 is LNHDA and CDR2 is SQIVND in the germline V gene (reference sequence). This CDR3 spans 12 amino acids. V was clipped by 7 bases and J by 4 bases, with 10 bases between them. CDR3 region: CASNSGFTEAFF. For the CDR3, the DNA is TGTGCCAGTAACTCAGGGTTCACTGAAGCTTTCTTT.

CDR3 nucleotide sequence: TGCGCCAGCAGCTTGATCGGACAGGGGGAAGGGTACTATAATTCACCCCTCCACTTT. Residues: CASSLIGQGEGYYNSPLHF. The chain employs TRBV5-1 and TRBJ1-6; 10 positions agree with TRBD1. Germline V gene lookup returns CDR1 SGHRS and CDR2 YFSETQ. With 1 base clipped from V and 3 bases from J, the junction kept 10 bases outside the gene matches. The length of the CDR3 is 19 residues.

This clone showed up just once. The rearrangement uses TRBV6-4 and TRBJ2-2, with TRBD1 identical over 7 bases. Germline V gene lookup returns CDR1 MRHNA and CDR2 SNTAGT. The CDR3 runs to 15 residues. V shed 7 bases and J 0 bases; nucleotides not matched to a gene: 5. The CDR3 sequence is CASKPGTANTGELFF. CDR3 DNA: TGTGCCAGCAAACCCGGGACAGCGAACACCGGGGAGCTGTTTTTT.

The rearrangement links TRBV6-5 to TRBJ1-1; the D gene is possibly TRBD1 (5 bases). From germline, CDR1 is MNHEY and CDR2 SVGAGI. V dropped 0 bases and J dropped 1 base, with 9 bases sitting between them. This CDR3 is built from 15 residues. CDR3: CASSYSTEKNTEAFF. The CDR3 nucleotides read TGTGCCAGCAGTTACTCGACAGAAAAGAACACTGAAGCTTTCTTT.

This chain connects TRBV4-1 to TRBJ2-7, with a tentative D call TRBD2 (6 bases). V was pared by 1 base and J by 2 bases, with 12 bases between. Germline V CDR1 and CDR2: MGHRA, YSYEKL. CDR3 length: 15 residues. CDR3 sequence: CASSQGTTPTYEQYF. The CDR3 coding sequence is TGCGCCAGCAGCCAAGGGACTACGCCAACCTACGAGCAGTACTTC.

V is TRBV7-2 and J is TRBJ1-5; 7 nucleotides agree with TRBD1. J gave up 4 bases and V 7 bases, and 4 bases lay outside the gene matches. The CDR3 consists of 13 residues. Germline CDR1 SGHTA, CDR2 FQGNSA. The CDR3 spells CASTIQGNQPQHF. CDR3 in DNA: TGTGCCAGCACCATACAGGGGAATCAGCCCCAGCATTTT.

The chain combines TRBV24-1 with TRBJ2-5; D is perhaps TRBD1 (6 bases). Deletions cut 9 bases from V and 7 bases from J, with 11 bases between. Germline loops: CDR1 KGHDR, CDR2 SFDVKD. The CDR3 is 11 amino acids. This CDR3 is CATATGGTQYF. The CDR3 DNA reads TGTGCCACCGCGACAGGCGGGACCCAGTACTTC.

J is TRBJ2-7 and V is TRBV5-1, with a possible D match to TRBD1 (6 bases). Trimming cost V 2 bases and J 5 bases, with 14 bases left between them. In germline, CDR1 is SGHRS, CDR2 YFSETQ. The CDR3 runs to 14 residues. CDR3 DNA: TGCGCCAGCAGCTTTAATAGGGGGATGGACGAGCAGTACTTC. Protein: CASSFNRGMDEQYF.

The rearrangement links TRBV6-5 to TRBJ1-5; tentatively, D is TRBD1 (6 bases). Germline V gene sequence: CDR1 MNHEY, CDR2 SVGAGI. V was clipped by 6 bases and J by 6 bases, with 9 bases between them. This CDR3 contains 12 residues. DNA of the CDR3: TGTGCCAGCAGACAGGGTTCTCAGCCCCAGCATTTT. The encoded protein is CASRQGSQPQHF.

The V and J genes are TRBV7-9 and TRBJ2-1; D perhaps matches TRBD2 (6 bases). CDR1 and CDR2 (germline): SEHNR, FQNEAQ (reference sequence). The CDR3 is made up of 14 amino acids. Trimming removed 2 bases from V and 6 bases from J, with 11 bases in between. CDR3 loop: CASSLLMGGNEQFF. The CDR3 coding sequence is TGTGCCAGCAGCTTATTGATGGGGGGCAATGAGCAGTTCTTC.

This chain links TRBV7-9 with TRBJ2-7; 9 bases fit TRBD2. Germline CDR1 is SEHNR and CDR2 is FQNEAQ (reference sequence). Trimming removed 0 bases from V and 3 bases from J; junction bases left unmatched: 3. This CDR3 region has 15 residues. The CDR3 sequence is CASSLALAGFYEQYF. CDR3 coding DNA: TGTGCCAGCAGCTTAGCGCTAGCGGGATTCTACGAGCAGTACTTC.

The V and J genes are TRBV9 and TRBJ1-5; D may be TRBD1 (5 bases). The CDR3 extends over 15 amino acids. V lost 3 bases and J 5 bases, leaving 15 bases between the germline ends. Germline V lookup: CDR1 SGDLS, CDR2 YYNGEE. The CDR3 loop is CASSARLRDYQPQHF. The CDR3 DNA follows: TGTGCCAGCAGCGCGAGGCTACGGGACTATCAGCCCCAGCATTTT.

There are a few counts of this clone. J is TRBJ2-7 and V is TRBV10-1, with 7 bases lining up with TRBD2. The CDR3 consists of 14 residues. V shed 5 bases, J shed 3 bases, and the junction held 7 bases outside the gene matches. CDR1 is WNHNN and CDR2 is SYGVQD in the germline V gene (reference sequence). CDR3 sequence reads: CASSPAGIGYEQYF. DNA of the CDR3: TGCGCCAGCAGTCCAGCGGGAATTGGCTACGAGCAGTACTTC.

The chain joins TRBV27 to TRBJ1-2; 7 nucleotides line up with TRBD1. Trimming took 3 bases from V and 0 from J; bases not matched to a gene: 7. The CDR3 totals 16 residues. The germline CDR1 and CDR2 sequences are MNHEY and SMNVEV (reference sequence). The DNA for the CDR3 is TGTGCCAGCAGTTTGGGCCGGGACAGCCCTAACTATGGCTACACCTTC. Its protein is CASSLGRDSPNYGYTF.

The gene calls are TRBV11-2 and TRBJ2-7; 8 bases are a match to TRBD1. Germline V gene data show CDR1 as SGHAT and CDR2 as FQNNGV. Trimming cost V 5 bases and J 2 bases; bases outside gene matches: 8. The CDR3 runs to 15 residues. For the CDR3, the DNA is TGTGCCAGCAGCCCGCACAGGGGGTCCACCTACGAGCAGTACTTC. This encodes CASSPHRGSTYEQYF.

CDR3 in amino acids: CASSVRDRSYNEQFF. The CDR3 DNA reads TGTGCCAGCAGCGTAAGGGACAGGTCTTACAATGAGCAGTTCTTC. The chain couples TRBV9 to TRBJ2-1; 8 nucleotides match TRBD1. From germline, CDR1 is SGDLS and CDR2 YYNGEE. The CDR3 runs to 15 residues. Trimming cost V 1 base and J 4 bases; bases outside gene matches: 4.

This clone appeared a single time. In nucleotides, the CDR3 is TGTGCCAGCAGCCAGGGGAGCGGGGAGCAGTACTTC. Amino acids: CASSQGSGEQYF. The rearrangement joins TRBV3-1 (or the pseudogene TRBV3-2) to TRBJ2-7, with D possibly TRBD2 on 6 matching bases. The germline gives CDR1 LGHDT, CDR2 YNNKEL (reference sequence). Trimming took off 3 bases at V and 7 bases at J, with 10 bases between the two ends. The CDR3 spans 12 residues.

V and J are TRBV3-1 (or the pseudogene TRBV3-2) and TRBJ2-1; D is possibly TRBD2 (6 bases). In germline, CDR1 is LGHDT, CDR2 YNNKEL (reference sequence). The V and J ends lost 3 bases and 4 bases respectively, with 13 bases between them. The CDR3 runs 15 residues. The chain's CDR3 is CASSHYGRGYNEQFF. The CDR3 coding sequence is TGTGCCAGCAGCCATTACGGGAGAGGGTACAATGAGCAGTTCTTC.

V and J are TRBV5-6 and TRBJ1-1; no reliable D call. Per germline, CDR1 SGHDT and CDR2 YYEEEE. The CDR3 contains 13 residues. V lost 2 bases and J lost 7, with 12 bases in between. CDR3 in amino acids: CASSFILEIEAFF. CDR3 coding DNA: TGTGCCAGCAGCTTCATACTCGAGATTGAAGCTTTCTTT.

The chain joins TRBV21-1 to TRBJ1-3; the listed D gene, TRBD1, was not tested against the DNA. TRBV21-1 is deemed a pseudogene. The CDR3 sequence is 17 residues long. CDR3 in amino acids: CASRWGHRGGSGNTIYF. The DNA for the CDR3 is TGTGCCAGCAGGTGGGGACACAGGGGGGGAAGTGGAAACACCATATATTTT.

V usage is TRBV29-1 and J usage is TRBJ1-2; D is unresolved. Trimming shortened V by 4 bases and J by 8 bases, and 14 bases separated the two germline ends. CDR1 and CDR2 from the germline V gene are SQVTM and ANQGSEA. This CDR3 region has 12 residues. The CDR3 spells CSVVSQVVGYTF. The CDR3 bases are TGCAGCGTTGTAAGTCAAGTAGTCGGCTACACCTTC.